This T cell receptor beta chain is from a study of memory CD4+ T cells and cytomegalovirus serostatus. Overall study findings and caveats: Each of approximately 69 CMV-associated TCRbeta sequences occurred in one to five individuals. A US-trained random forest predicted CMV serostatus with median AUC around 0.9.

A remark on this clone: Its target is not known.

Study processing details: After removing out-of-frame reads, approximately 2 million distinct TCRbeta sequences remained. Libraries were prepared by immunoSEQ multiplex PCR; TCRdb keeps only in-frame clonotypes and omits some of them. V, J and clone size were drawn from that table, and D and trimming were deduced from the DNA. Of under 80,000 clones detected, about 73% appear once; the ten largest clones hold 2.5% to 3%. The sort gate was single viable CD3+CD4+CD8-CD45RO+ cells for memory CD4+ T cells. Between the trimmed V and J ends, which lost 5 bases and 9 bases, there was a span of 11 bases. The germline CDR1 and CDR2 sequences are WSHSY and SAAADI. The CDR3 consists of 12 residues.

The chain has TRBV10-2 and TRBJ2-1; D gene unclear. Sequencing input: memory CD4+ T cells from blood. This receptor was obtained from an adult in good health and CMV-seropositive. The CDR3 DNA is TGCGCCAGCAGTCCGACTCGGGTTGAGCAGTTCTTC. This translates into CASSPTRVEQFF.